This T cell receptor (beta chain) was captured in a study of blood T cell repertoires in COVID-19. Looking at the study overall: PBMCs, B-cell-depleted T cells, or T cells were the source of the cDNA or gDNA that made up the material.

Residents of over 20 US areas, aged about 18 to 95 years, made up the participants. Two consecutive negative NP/OP PCR tests, clearance, or resolved symptoms defined Cohort 3 recovery. In the original processing: Researchers report that nucleated cell counts were estimated from reference gene primer amplification. Only in-frame clones appear in the TCRdb table, and some are missing; sequencing was by immunoSEQ multiplex PCR. V and J calls and clone size are given by that table; D and trimming were obtained from the DNA. The data show roughly 170,000 clones, with roughly 80% seen just once and around 16% held by the top ten. The CDR3 is 19 amino acids. Trimming shortened V by 4 bases and J by 2 bases, and 24 bases separated the two germline ends.

This receptor was obtained from a woman aged 50 to 60 who had recovered from COVID-19. The chain joins TRBV23-1 to TRBJ1-5; D is unclear. TRBV23-1 is identified as an open reading frame with a role that is uncertain. The sequenced sample consisted of PBMCs or T cells enriched from blood (not recorded which). CDR3 amino acids: CASSPPGGRLLCGNQPQHF. The CDR3 DNA follows: TGCGCCAGCAGTCCACCAGGCGGGAGGCTTTTGTGTGGCAATCAGCCCCAGCATTTT.